Described below is a single T cell receptor beta chain sequence and its context. Its matching antigen is unknown. The CDR3 has 16 amino acids. Trimming cost V 5 bases and J 0 bases; bases outside gene matches: 7. Germline V lookup: CDR1 LNHNV, CDR2 YYDKDF (reference sequence). Clones were sequenced by immunoSEQ multiplex PCR, and TCRdb holds only the in-frame ones, with some missing. The sample has 250,000 to 300,000 clones, 65% to 90% seen once. The data stem from a study of cytomegalovirus exposure and HLA in healthy donors. The study, taken as a whole, reports: The investigators catalogued some 150 TCR beta chains as cytomegalovirus-associated. First-cohort TCR clusters tended to co-occur in the 130 or so validation repertoires, a later analysis found. Rare sequences made up most TCRs, while some public TCRs were found in many donors.

This TCR derives from a woman younger than 35 in good health and CMV-seronegative. The chain links TRBV15 to TRBJ2-3, with 8 bases fitting TRBD2. The material sequenced was PBMCs. The DNA for the CDR3 is TGTGCCACCAGCGGGATTAGCGGGGCTAGCACAGATACGCAGTATTTT. Translating gives CATSGISGASTDTQYF.